This T cell receptor beta chain originates from a study of T cells in Graves' hyperthyroidism and ophthalmopathy (dated by TCRdb to between 2018 and 2021). In terms of the full investigation: Peripheral blood samples were taken at initial diagnosis, before any treatment was given. A discovery cohort of around 98 patients, roughly 40 with Graves' ophthalmopathy and fewer than 65 with stable Graves' hyperthyroidism, was used to find distinguishing TCR V-J signatures. Whether ophthalmopathy could be predicted prospectively was tested in an independent validation cohort made up of roughly 19 hyperthyroidism patients plus 17 patients who later progressed to ophthalmopathy. The 90 to 100 discovery patients were randomly divided into training and test sets at a 7:3 ratio. In addition, the study compared T-cell repertoires in thyroid tissue and in blood from six Graves' hyperthyroidism patients. After blood sampling, hyperthyroidism patients were treated with methimazole at a starting dose of 30 mg daily, and ophthalmopathy patients were treated with high-dose intravenous methylprednisolone. The paper describes TCR Vbeta CDR3 sequencing of around 130 peripheral blood samples, made up of under 50 ophthalmopathy patients, approximately 76 hyperthyroidism patients and 17 progressor patients. Results the study describes overall, beyond this receptor: No statistical method was used to set the sample size in advance, and investigators knew the group allocation. Most expanded thyroid clonotypes (frequency above 0.001) were also found in blood, which suggests that blood repertoires may mirror thyroid immune responses. In validation, progression to ophthalmopathy was predicted by the model with 55% to 71% sensitivity and around 76% specificity, a median of about 6.8 months before onset. A 13 V-J signature model separated ophthalmopathy from stable hyperthyroidism, with about 90% sensitivity and 81.08% specificity in cross-validation and 80%/75% in testing.

In the ophthalmopathy patients, disease was moderately to severely active, with a Clinical Activity Score of 3 or more, a NOSPECS grade of 4 or more, and a duration of less than 3 months. Any patient with an uncontrolled infection, another autoimmune disease, pregnancy or lactation was excluded. Diagnoses were established on the basis of clinical symptoms, serum thyroxine and TRAb, thyroid ultrasound, and orbital computed tomography. PBMCs were isolated from more than 9 ml of fresh peripheral blood by Ficoll-Paque density gradient centrifugation. Trizol reagent was used to extract total RNA, and RNA quality was then checked on an Agilent 2100 Bioanalyzer. This clonotype turned up a few times. The antigen it recognizes is unknown. No quality values exist for individual bases; no much larger clone is one base distant. Deletion took 0 bases off V and 7 bases off J, with a span of 16 bases between the germline ends. The CDR3 numbers 16 residues from cysteine through phenylalanine. Only the CDR3 part of the read is kept: 48 bases, read in frame from the first base. CDR1 is given as MNHEY and CDR2 as SMNVEV, both from the germline V gene (reference sequence).

The TCR beta CDR3 regions were amplified from the RNA transcripts. The TCR CDR3 was subjected to a first round of RT-PCR using the HTBI primer set and the Qiagen OneStep RT-PCR kit. The libraries were constructed in a second round of multiplex PCR and then size-selected and purified. Libraries were sequenced paired-end with 100 bp reads on an Illumina HiSeq2000. The original methods were these. SOAPnuke was used to process the raw data, throwing out any read that contained adapters or uncalled bases, had a mean Phred below 15, or lacked an exact constant-primer or identifier match. COPE v1.2.5 was used to merge the high-quality paired reads, and each unique nucleotide sequence was defined as a clonotype. Clonotypes were aligned to IMGT TRBV, TRBD and TRBJ reference segments using MiTCR v1.1. Only V-J combinations with frequency above 0.0001, covering roughly 99% of repertoires, were analysed. The TCS score was defined as the ratio of F50 (clonal expansion) to E x V (chaos), calculated using BLOSUM62-based TCRdist between CDR3 peptides within each V-J. Welch's t-statistics and random forest reduced approximately 520 V-J features to 10 to 15, which were used in a naive Bayes classifier (R e1071). TCRdb took the public reads, trimmed them with fastp at Q25, ran MiXCR for clone calling and kept in-frame beta chains. Every CDR3 protein is listed once, alongside the most common genes and DNA of its rows. Clone size and V and J calls follow TCRdb, not the original study. The sample data list about 640,000 distinct CDR3 sequences, and roughly 15% of these were observed just once. The ten biggest clones cover roughly an eighth of the sample.

This chain is built from TRBV27 and TRBJ2-4, and the D gene may be TRBD1, 6 bases matching. The sequencing input was blood. The receptor was derived from a woman aged 45-65 years with Graves' ophthalmopathy. The nucleotide sequence is given as TGTGCCAGCAGTTTATCGATGACAGGAGGCCGGAACATTCAGTACTTC. Translated, this is CASSLSMTGGRNIQYF.